This T cell receptor (beta chain) was identified in a study of T cell repertoires in cytomegalovirus infection. Study as a whole: The public TCR beta signatures pointed to both CMV infection and matching HLA type. Whole-study results and caveats: Clonotype analysis showed dominance of the ex vivo response by HLA-C-restricted CMV-specific TCR beta clonotypes.

The CDR3 runs 13 residues. Deletions cut 5 bases from V and 8 bases from J, with 14 bases between. Germline CDR1 SGHVS, CDR2 FNYEAQ. From the reads, TCRdb called clonotypes with MiXCR, one entry per CDR3 protein. The table records approximately 750,000 distinct CDR3 sequences, 35% of them present only once. This clonotype occurred a few times. The antigen is not known. The source of this sequence is a human donor in good health (CMV status not recorded). Some clones in this sample may be carry-over from other donors' samples. Sequences were obtained from PBMCs. This chain links TRBV7-6 with TRBJ2-3; D not resolved. In DNA, the CDR3 is TGTGCCAGCAGCCCTCCAGCCATTGGTACGCAGTATTTT. Translated: CASSPPAIGTQYF.